This T cell receptor (beta chain) came from a study of regulatory T cells in long-lasting Graves disease. Time point denoted: newly diagnosed GD, antithyroid drugs for less than 3 months. Researchers made the TCR library from RNA that was extracted from PBMCs. Through Arm-PCR of CDR3 regions and iRepertoire HTBI primers, TCR beta libraries were built. TCRdb processed the multiplex PCR reads anew with MiXCR; each CDR3 protein has one entry. Here the sample spans fewer than 350,000 distinct CDR3 sequences, over 15% being singletons. CDR3 length: 13 amino acids. Germline V CDR1 and CDR2: SGHAT, FQNNGV. V lost 2 bases and J 8 bases, leaving 10 bases between the germline ends. This clonotype has ten or more counts.

The origin of this receptor is a female donor with Graves disease. This chain links TRBV11-2 with TRBJ2-1; possible D gene TRBD2, 6 bases. The specimen comprised peripheral blood mononuclear cells (PBMCs), sampled at new diagnosis, from a patient treated with antithyroid drugs. The CDR3 here is CASSLLRGDEQFF. The CDR3 DNA reads TGTGCCAGCAGCTTACTTCGCGGGGATGAGCAGTTCTTC.